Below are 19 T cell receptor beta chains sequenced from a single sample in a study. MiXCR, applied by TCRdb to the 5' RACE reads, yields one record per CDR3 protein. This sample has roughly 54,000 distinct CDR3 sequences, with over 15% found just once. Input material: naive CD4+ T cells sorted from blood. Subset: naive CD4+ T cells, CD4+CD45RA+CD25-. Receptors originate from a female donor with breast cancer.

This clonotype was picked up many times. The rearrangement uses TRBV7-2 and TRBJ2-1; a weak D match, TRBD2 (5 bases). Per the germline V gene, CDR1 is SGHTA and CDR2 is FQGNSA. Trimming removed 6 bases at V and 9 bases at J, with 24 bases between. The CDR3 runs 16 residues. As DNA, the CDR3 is TGTGCCAGCAGGGACCTCTTGAAGAGGGCGACCAGTGAGCAGTTCTTC. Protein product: CASRDLLKRATSEQFF.

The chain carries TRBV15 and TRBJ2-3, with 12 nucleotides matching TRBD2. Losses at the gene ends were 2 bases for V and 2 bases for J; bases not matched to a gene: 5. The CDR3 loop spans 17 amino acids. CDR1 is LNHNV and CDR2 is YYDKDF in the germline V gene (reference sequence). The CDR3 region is CATSRHGLAGITDTQYF. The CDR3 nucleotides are TGTGCCACCAGCAGACACGGACTAGCGGGGATCACAGATACGCAGTATTTT. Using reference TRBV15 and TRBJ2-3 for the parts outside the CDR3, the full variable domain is DAMVIQNPRYQVTQFGKPVTLSCSQTLNHNVMYWYQQKSSQAPKLLFHYYDKDFNNEADTPDNFQSRRPNTSFCFLDIRSPGLGDTAMYLCATSRHGLAGITDTQYFGPGTRLTVL.

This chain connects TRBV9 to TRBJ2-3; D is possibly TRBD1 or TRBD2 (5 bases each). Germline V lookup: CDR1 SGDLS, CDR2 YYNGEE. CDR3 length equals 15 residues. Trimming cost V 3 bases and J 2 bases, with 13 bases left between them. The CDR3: CASSDTGRITDTQYF. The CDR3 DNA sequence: TGTGCCAGCAGCGATACGGGACGGATCACAGATACGCAGTATTTT.

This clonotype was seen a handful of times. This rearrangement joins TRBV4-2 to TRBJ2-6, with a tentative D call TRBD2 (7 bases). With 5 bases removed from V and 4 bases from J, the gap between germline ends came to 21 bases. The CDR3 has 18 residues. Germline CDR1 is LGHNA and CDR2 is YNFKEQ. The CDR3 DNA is TGTGCCAGCAGCTCGCCGGGGGGCCCGCATTCCGGGGCCAACGTCCTGACTTTC. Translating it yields CASSSPGGPHSGANVLTF.

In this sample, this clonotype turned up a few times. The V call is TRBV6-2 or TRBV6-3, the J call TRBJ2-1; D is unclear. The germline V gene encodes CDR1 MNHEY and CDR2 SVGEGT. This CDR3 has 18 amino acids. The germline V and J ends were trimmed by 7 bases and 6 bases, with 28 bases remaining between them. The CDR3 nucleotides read TGTGCCAGCAACAACCCCGCCGTAGGGCGAACGAAAGGCAATGAGCAGTTCTTC. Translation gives CASNNPAVGRTKGNEQFF.

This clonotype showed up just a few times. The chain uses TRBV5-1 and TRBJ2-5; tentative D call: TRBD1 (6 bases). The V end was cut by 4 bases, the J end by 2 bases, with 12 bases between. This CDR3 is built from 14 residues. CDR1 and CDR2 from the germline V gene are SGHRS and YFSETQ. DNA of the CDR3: TGCGCCAGCAGCCCACAGGGTTCTCAAGAGACCCAGTACTTC. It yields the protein CASSPQGSQETQYF.

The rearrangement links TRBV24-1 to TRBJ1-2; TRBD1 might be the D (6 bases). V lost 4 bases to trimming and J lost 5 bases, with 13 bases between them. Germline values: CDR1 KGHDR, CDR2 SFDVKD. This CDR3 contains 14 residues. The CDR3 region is CATSDPDRFYGYTF. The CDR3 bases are TGTGCCACCAGTGACCCGGACAGATTTTATGGCTACACCTTC.

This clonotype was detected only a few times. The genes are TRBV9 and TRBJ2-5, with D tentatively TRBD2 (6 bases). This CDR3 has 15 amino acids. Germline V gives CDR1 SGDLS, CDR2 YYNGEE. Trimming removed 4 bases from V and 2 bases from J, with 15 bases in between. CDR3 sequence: CASSFSLGRQETQYF. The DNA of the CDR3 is TGTGCCAGCAGCTTCAGCCTTGGGAGGCAAGAGACCCAGTACTTC.

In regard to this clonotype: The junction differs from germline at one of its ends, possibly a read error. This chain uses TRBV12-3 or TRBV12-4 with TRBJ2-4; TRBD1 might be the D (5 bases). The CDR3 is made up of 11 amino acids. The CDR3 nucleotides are TGTGCCAGCAGTCCCTCGGACATGCAGTACTTC. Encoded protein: CASSPSDMQYF.

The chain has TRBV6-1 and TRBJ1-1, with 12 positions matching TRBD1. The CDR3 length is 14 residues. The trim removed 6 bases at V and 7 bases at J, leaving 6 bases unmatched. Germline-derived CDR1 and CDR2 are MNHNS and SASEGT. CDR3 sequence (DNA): TGTGCCAGCAGCCCGGGACAGGGGGCAGTTGAAGCTTTCTTT. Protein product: CASSPGQGAVEAFF.

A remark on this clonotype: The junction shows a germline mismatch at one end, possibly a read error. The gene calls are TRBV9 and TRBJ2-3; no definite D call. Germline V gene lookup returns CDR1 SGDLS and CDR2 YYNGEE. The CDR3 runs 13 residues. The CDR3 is CACSVGRPDTQYF. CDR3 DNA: TGTGCCTGCAGCGTAGGTCGGCCAGATACGCAGTATTTT.

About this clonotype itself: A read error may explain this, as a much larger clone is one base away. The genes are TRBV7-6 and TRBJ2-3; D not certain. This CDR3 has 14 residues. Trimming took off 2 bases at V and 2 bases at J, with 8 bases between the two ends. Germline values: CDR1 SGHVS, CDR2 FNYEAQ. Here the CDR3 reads CASSLKAATDTQYF. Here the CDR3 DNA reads TGTGCCAGCAGCTTAAAGGCAGCCACAGATACGCAGTATTTT. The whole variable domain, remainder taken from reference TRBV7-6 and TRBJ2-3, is GAGVSQSPRYKVTKRGQDVALRCDPISGHVSLYWYRQALGQGPEFLTYFNYEAQQDKSGLPNDRFSAERPEGSISTLTIQRTEQRDSAMYRCASSLKAATDTQYFGPGTRLTVL.

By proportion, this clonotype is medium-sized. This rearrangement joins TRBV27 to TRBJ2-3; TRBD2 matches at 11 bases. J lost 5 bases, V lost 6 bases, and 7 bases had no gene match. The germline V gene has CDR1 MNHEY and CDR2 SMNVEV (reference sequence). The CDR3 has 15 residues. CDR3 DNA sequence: TGTGCCAGCAGCCGGACTAGCGGGTGGGGAGATACGCAGTATTTT. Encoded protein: CASSRTSGWGDTQYF.

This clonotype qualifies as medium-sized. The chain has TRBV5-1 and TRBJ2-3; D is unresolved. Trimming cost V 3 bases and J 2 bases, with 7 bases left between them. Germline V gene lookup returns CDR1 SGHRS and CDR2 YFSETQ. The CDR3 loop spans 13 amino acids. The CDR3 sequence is CASSSPPTDTQYF. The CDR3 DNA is TGCGCCAGCAGCTCGCCCCCCACAGATACGCAGTATTTT. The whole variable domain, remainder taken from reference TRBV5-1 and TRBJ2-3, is KAGVTQTPRYLIKTRGQQVTLSCSPISGHRSVSWYQQTPGQGLQFLFEYFSETQRNKGNFPGRFSGRQFSNSRSEMNVSTLELGDSALYLCASSSPPTDTQYFGPGTRLTVL.

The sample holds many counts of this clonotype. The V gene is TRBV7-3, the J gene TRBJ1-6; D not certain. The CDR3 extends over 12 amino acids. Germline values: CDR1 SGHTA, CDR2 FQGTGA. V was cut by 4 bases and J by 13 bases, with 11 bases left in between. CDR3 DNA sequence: TGTGCCAGCAGCTCCGCCGTCAGGCCCCTCCACTTT. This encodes CASSSAVRPLHF. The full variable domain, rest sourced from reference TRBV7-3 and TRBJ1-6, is GAGVSQTPSNKVTEKGKYVELRCDPISGHTALYWYRQSLGQGPEFLIYFQGTGAADDSGLPNDRFFAVRPEGSVSTLKIQRTERGDSAVYLCASSSAVRPLHFGNGTRLTVT.

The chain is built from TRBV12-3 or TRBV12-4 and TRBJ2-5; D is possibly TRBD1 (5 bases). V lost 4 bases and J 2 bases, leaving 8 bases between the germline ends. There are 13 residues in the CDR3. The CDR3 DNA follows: TGTGCCAGCAGTTCAGGGCGGCAAGAGACCCAGTACTTC. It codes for CASSSGRQETQYF.

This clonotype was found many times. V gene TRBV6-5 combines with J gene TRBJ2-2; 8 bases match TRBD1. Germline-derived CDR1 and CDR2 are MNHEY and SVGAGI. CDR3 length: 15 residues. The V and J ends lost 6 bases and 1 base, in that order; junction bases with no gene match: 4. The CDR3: CASRRTGKNTGELFF. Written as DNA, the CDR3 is TGTGCCAGCAGGAGGACAGGGAAGAACACCGGGGAGCTGTTTTTT.

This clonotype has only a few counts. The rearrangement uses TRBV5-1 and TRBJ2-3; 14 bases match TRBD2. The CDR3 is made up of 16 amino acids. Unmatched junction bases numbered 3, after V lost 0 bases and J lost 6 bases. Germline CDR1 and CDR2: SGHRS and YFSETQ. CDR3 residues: CASSLGLAGGPDTQYF. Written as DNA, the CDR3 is TGCGCCAGCAGCTTGGGACTAGCGGGAGGGCCGGATACGCAGTATTTT. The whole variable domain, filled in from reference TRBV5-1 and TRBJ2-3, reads KAGVTQTPRYLIKTRGQQVTLSCSPISGHRSVSWYQQTPGQGLQFLFEYFSETQRNKGNFPGRFSGRQFSNSRSEMNVSTLELGDSALYLCASSLGLAGGPDTQYFGPGTRLTVL.

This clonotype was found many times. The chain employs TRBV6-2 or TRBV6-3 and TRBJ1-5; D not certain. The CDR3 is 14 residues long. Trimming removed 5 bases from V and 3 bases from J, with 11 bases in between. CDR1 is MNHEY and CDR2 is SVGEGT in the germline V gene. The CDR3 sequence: CASSLGRNNQPQHF. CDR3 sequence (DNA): TGTGCCAGCAGTCTCGGACGTAACAATCAGCCCCAGCATTTT.